These 28 T cell receptor beta chains share one sample of origin, sequenced in a study of OX40 agonist ivuxolimab in advanced cancers. Clones were sequenced by immunoSEQ multiplex PCR, and TCRdb holds only the in-frame ones, with some missing. The data contain some 83,000 clones, about 81% of them singletons. The material sequenced was CD4+ or CD8+ T cells sorted from blood, taken in a trial of the OX40 agonist ivuxolimab. The receptors were sampled from an adult with an advanced solid tumor such as melanoma, head and neck, liver or kidney cancer.

The V gene is TRBV6-5, the J gene TRBJ2-5, with D possibly matching TRBD2 (6 bases). V was pared by 4 bases and J by 5 bases, with 11 bases between. There are 13 residues in the CDR3. CDR1 is MNHEY and CDR2 is SVGAGI in the germline V gene. This chain's CDR3 is CASSWDWRETQYF. CDR3 bases: TGTGCCAGCAGTTGGGACTGGAGGGAGACCCAGTACTTC.

This chain joins TRBV9 and TRBJ2-2; perhaps TRBD1 as D (6 bases). The CDR3 consists of 15 residues. Trimming took 3 bases from V and 1 from J, leaving 10 bases between them. Per germline, CDR1 SGDLS and CDR2 YYNGEE. The CDR3 bases are TGTGCCAGCAGCGCCGTAGGGGGGAACACCGGGGAGCTGTTTTTT. Protein product: CASSAVGGNTGELFF.

This chain links TRBV7-2 with TRBJ2-3; D remains ambiguous. V dropped 4 bases and J dropped 3 bases, with 17 bases sitting between them. CDR1 and CDR2 (germline): SGHTA, FQGNSA. The length of the CDR3 is 16 residues. CDR3 protein: CASSSGSSLLTDTQYF. The CDR3 DNA follows: TGTGCCAGCAGCTCGGGTAGCAGCCTTCTTACAGATACGCAGTATTTT.

The table lists this clone with a few counts. The chain recombines TRBV30 with TRBJ1-2; D remains ambiguous. The CDR3 contains 12 residues. Germline values: CDR1 GTSNPN, CDR2 SVGIG (reference sequence). V lost 2 bases and J lost 4, with 8 bases in between. For the CDR3, the DNA is TGTGCCTGGAGTTGGGGAGGCTATGGCTACACCTTC. Translated: CAWSWGGYGYTF.

The J gene is TRBJ2-7, the V gene TRBV30, with D tentatively TRBD1 (6 bases). The germline V gene has CDR1 GTSNPN and CDR2 SVGIG (reference sequence). This CDR3 region has 15 residues. V was pared by 2 bases and J by 7 bases, with 21 bases between. This chain's CDR3 is CAWSSRDIHRWEQYF. The CDR3 DNA is TGTGCCTGGAGTAGTAGGGACATCCACCGCTGGGAGCAGTACTTC.

The gene calls are TRBV15 and TRBJ2-5, with 9 bases matching TRBD2. After removal of 0 bases from V and 7 bases from J, the junction contained 6 bases not matched to a gene. The CDR3 extends over 15 amino acids. Looked up from germline, CDR1 is LNHNV and CDR2 is YYDKDF (reference sequence). This CDR3 is CATSRDYSGSGTQYF. CDR3 nucleotide sequence: TGTGCCACCAGCAGAGATTATAGCGGGAGTGGGACCCAGTACTTC.

This clone was seen more than once but under ten times. V and J are TRBV28 and TRBJ2-7; TRBD2 aligns across 10 bases. Per the germline V gene, CDR1 is MDHEN and CDR2 is SYDVKM. The CDR3 runs to 15 residues. J lost 7 bases, V lost 4 bases, and 10 bases had no gene match. The CDR3 protein is CASSSLAGGLLEQYF. In nucleotides, the CDR3 is TGTGCCAGCAGTTCCTTAGCGGGGGGCCTCTTAGAGCAGTACTTC.

The chain combines TRBV6-5 with TRBJ2-5; 8 nucleotides align to TRBD2. Germline CDR1 and CDR2: MNHEY and SVGAGI. J lost 7 bases, V lost 2 bases, and 6 bases had no gene match. CDR3 length equals 14 residues. This CDR3 reads CASSYDGTRVTQYF. For the CDR3, the DNA is TGTGCCAGCAGTTACGATGGGACTAGAGTGACCCAGTACTTC.

This chain connects TRBV5-1 to TRBJ2-3, with D maybe TRBD2 (6 bases). Trimming shortened V by 4 bases and J by 2 bases, and 8 bases separated the two germline ends. This CDR3 has 13 amino acids. Germline CDR1 SGHRS, CDR2 YFSETQ. The CDR3: CASSAGNTDTQYF. CDR3 bases: TGCGCCAGCAGCGCGGGGAACACAGATACGCAGTATTTT.

The chain recombines TRBV7-3 with TRBJ2-1, with 7 bases lining up with TRBD2. Trimming at V came to 5 bases and at J to 6 bases, leaving 7 bases not matched to a gene. Germline CDR1 reads SGHTA; CDR2 reads FQGTGA. This CDR3 has 14 residues. DNA for the CDR3: TGTGCCAGCAGCCGCGGGGGTAGCCCCAATGAGCAGTTCTTC. This sequence encodes CASSRGGSPNEQFF. The full variable domain, its missing parts supplied by reference TRBV7-3 and TRBJ2-1, is GAGVSQTPSNKVTEKGKYVELRCDPISGHTALYWYRQSLGQGPEFLIYFQGTGAADDSGLPNDRFFAVRPEGSVSTLKIQRTERGDSAVYLCASSRGGSPNEQFFGPGTRLTVL.

This clone was seen only a few times. The chain uses TRBV5-1 and TRBJ1-4; unclear D gene. The CDR3 loop spans 14 amino acids. V lost 2 bases and J 8 bases, leaving 13 bases between the germline ends. The germline CDR1 and CDR2 sequences are SGHRS and YFSETQ. CDR3 nucleotide sequence: TGCGCCAGCAGCTTAGGGCCGGGTGAGGAAAAACTGTTTTTT. Translated: CASSLGPGEEKLFF.

A single count supports this clone. This chain uses TRBV6-6 with TRBJ2-7; D is tentatively TRBD1 or TRBD2 (5 bases each). This CDR3 has 14 residues. V lost 2 bases, J lost 1 base, and 9 bases lay in between. Per the germline V gene, CDR1 is MNHNY and CDR2 is SVGAGI (reference sequence). DNA of the CDR3: TGTGCCAGCAGTTACCGGGACCAGTCCTACGAGCAGTACTTC. Encoded protein: CASSYRDQSYEQYF.

A remark on this clone: One junction end disagrees with the germline gene, perhaps due to a read error. The genes are TRBV7-7 and TRBJ2-3; weak D call: TRBD1 (6 bases). Looked up from germline, CDR1 is SSHAT and CDR2 is FNYEAQ (reference sequence). CDR3 length: 15 residues. The DNA of the CDR3 is TGTGCTAGCAGCTTAGGCGTGGGGGCTACAGATACGCAGTATTTT. This codes for CASSLGVGATDTQYF.

This clone was seen a few times. The chain is built from TRBV7-2 and TRBJ1-1; D call uncertain. The length of the CDR3 is 14 residues. The V and J ends lost 2 bases and 5 bases respectively, with 12 bases between them. Germline V lookup: CDR1 SGHTA, CDR2 FQGNSA. The CDR3 region is CASSLFSSGTEAFF. The CDR3 DNA is TGTGCCAGCAGCTTATTCTCCTCCGGGACTGAAGCTTTCTTT.

This rearrangement joins TRBV7-8 to TRBJ1-1; TRBD1 matches 7 bases. Germline loops: CDR1 SGHVS, CDR2 FQNEAQ. The CDR3 loop spans 14 amino acids. The trim removed 8 bases at V and 1 base at J, leaving 7 bases unmatched. The CDR3 sequence is CASRYRGPNTEAFF. In nucleotides, the CDR3 is TGTGCCAGCCGTTACAGGGGCCCGAACACTGAAGCTTTCTTT.

The V and J genes are TRBV6-1 and TRBJ1-5, with 7 positions matching TRBD1. This CDR3 spans 14 amino acids. CDR1 MNHNS and CDR2 SASEGT come from the germline V gene. V gave up 6 bases and J gave up 4 bases; unmatched junction bases: 6. CDR3 sequence reads: CASRDRVVNQPQHF. The CDR3 region has the DNA TGTGCCAGCAGAGACAGGGTAGTAAATCAGCCCCAGCATTTT.

This clone was seen only a few times. This chain joins TRBV9 and TRBJ1-1; D unresolved. The ends were cut back, 4 bases at V and 11 bases at J, with 15 bases in the middle. The V gene's germline CDR1 is SGDLS and CDR2 YYNGEE. The CDR3 loop spans 12 amino acids. This CDR3 reads CASSHPRMEAFF. CDR3 nucleotide sequence: TGTGCCAGCAGCCATCCCAGGATGGAGGCTTTCTTT. The full variable domain, rest sourced from reference TRBV9 and TRBJ1-1, is DSGVTQTPKHLITATGQRVTLRCSPRSGDLSVYWYQQSLDQGLQFLIQYYNGEERAKGNILERFSAQQFPDLHSELNLSSLELGDSALYFCASSHPRMEAFFGQGTRLTVV.

This clone was detected only once. J is TRBJ1-5 and V is TRBV19; 10 bases line up with TRBD1. The CDR3 has 15 amino acids. The germline gives CDR1 LNHDA, CDR2 SQIVND (reference sequence). After removal of 7 bases from V and 2 bases from J, the junction contained 5 bases not matched to a gene. Here the CDR3 reads CASKGGTGGNQPQHF. DNA of the CDR3: TGTGCCAGTAAAGGAGGGACAGGGGGCAATCAGCCCCAGCATTTT.

The chain recombines TRBV29-1 with TRBJ1-1; 11 nucleotides line up with TRBD1. Germline V gene data show CDR1 as SQVTM and CDR2 as ANQGSEA. Trimming took 4 bases from V and 4 from J; bases not matched to a gene: 5. This CDR3 has 14 amino acids. This CDR3 reads CSVVGQGVGTEAFF. CDR3 in DNA: TGCAGCGTTGTGGGACAGGGGGTCGGCACTGAAGCTTTCTTT.

This clone occurred a few times. CDR3 nucleotides: TGTGCCAGTGGCCCGGCCGGGGAGCTGTTTTTT. Translation: CASGPAGELFF. V is TRBV19 and J is TRBJ2-2, with D unclear. V was clipped by 8 bases and J by 6 bases, with 7 bases between them. The CDR3 has 11 residues. Germline assignment: CDR1 LNHDA and CDR2 SQIVND (reference sequence).

The chain has TRBV29-1 and TRBJ1-2; D is unclear. V was cut by 6 bases and J by 2 bases, with 16 bases left in between. The germline V gene has CDR1 SQVTM and CDR2 ANQGSEA. The CDR3 extends over 14 amino acids. CDR3: CSVAGGVSNYGYTF. CDR3 nucleotides: TGCAGCGTCGCCGGTGGGGTTTCAAACTATGGCTACACCTTC.

The chain employs TRBV10-3 and TRBJ2-3, with D perhaps TRBD2 (6 bases). This CDR3 is 13 amino acids long. CDR1 is ENHRY and CDR2 is SYGVKD in the germline V gene. Trimming removed 7 bases from V and 6 bases from J, with 14 bases in between. CDR3 protein: CAITSDFGDTQYF. The DNA of the CDR3 is TGTGCCATCACTAGCGATTTTGGGGATACGCAGTATTTT.

This clone was picked up one time. This chain joins TRBV18 and TRBJ1-4; D is undetermined. This CDR3 region has 11 residues. V gave up 3 bases and J gave up 5 bases, with 1 base separating them. Germline CDR1 reads KGHSH; CDR2 reads LQKENI. This CDR3 is CASSPNEKLFF. The CDR3 nucleotides are TGTGCCAGCTCACCGAATGAAAAACTGTTTTTT.

The sample holds one count of this clone. This chain uses TRBV5-6 with TRBJ1-4; D gene ambiguous. CDR3 length equals 16 residues. Germline V CDR1 and CDR2: SGHDT, YYEEEE. The V end lost 0 bases, the J end lost 3 bases, and 12 bases lay between the germline ends. The CDR3 sequence: CASSLGTTRPNEKLFF. The CDR3 nucleotides read TGTGCCAGCAGCTTGGGCACCACAAGACCTAATGAAAAACTGTTTTTT.

This sequence joins TRBV7-5 and TRBJ2-7; the table's TRBD2 call for D was not verified on the DNA. TRBV7-5 counts as a pseudogene. The CDR3 sequence is 15 residues long. This CDR3 is CARSRIEGNSYEQYF. CDR3 nucleotide sequence: TGTGCCAGAAGCCGAATAGAGGGAAACTCCTACGAGCAGTACTTC.

The rearrangement uses TRBV2 and TRBJ2-7, with D maybe TRBD1 (5 bases). Trimming left V 6 bases short and J 2 bases short, with 5 bases between. From germline, CDR1 is SNHLY and CDR2 FYNNEI. CDR3 length: 11 amino acids. In nucleotides, the CDR3 is TGTGCCAGCAGGACAGCCTACGAGCAGTACTTC. Translated: CASRTAYEQYF.

The rearrangement links TRBV10-2 to TRBJ2-2; 7 nucleotides line up with TRBD2. The ends lost 6 bases at V and 4 bases at J; junction bases unmatched: 8. The CDR3 is 15 amino acids. Per the germline V gene, CDR1 is WSHSY and CDR2 is SAAADI. This chain's CDR3 is CASRAREDLTGELFF. The CDR3 DNA reads TGCGCCAGCAGGGCTCGGGAGGACCTCACCGGGGAGCTGTTTTTT.

V and J are TRBV7-9 and TRBJ1-5, with D unclear. The CDR3 runs to 17 residues. CDR1 and CDR2 from the germline V gene are SEHNR and FQNEAQ (reference sequence). Trimming cost V 5 bases and J 10 bases, with 27 bases left between them. CDR3 DNA sequence: TGTGCCAGCAGCCCGTACCCCTCGACCCCGCGGATTCTCCCCCAGCATTTT. This codes for CASSPYPSTPRILPQHF.